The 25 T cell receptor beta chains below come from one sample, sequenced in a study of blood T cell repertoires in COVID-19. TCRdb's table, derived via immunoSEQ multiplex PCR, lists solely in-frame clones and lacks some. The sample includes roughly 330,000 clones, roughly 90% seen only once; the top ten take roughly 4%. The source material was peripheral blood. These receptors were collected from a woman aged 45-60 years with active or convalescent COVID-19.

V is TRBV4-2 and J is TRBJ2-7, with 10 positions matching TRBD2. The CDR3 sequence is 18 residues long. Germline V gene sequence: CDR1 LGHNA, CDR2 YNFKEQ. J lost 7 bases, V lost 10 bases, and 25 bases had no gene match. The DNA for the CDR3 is TGTGCCATCCCCTCGATAGGACTAGCGGTAGCACGGGCTCCGGAGCAGTACTTC. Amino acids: CAIPSIGLAVARAPEQYF.

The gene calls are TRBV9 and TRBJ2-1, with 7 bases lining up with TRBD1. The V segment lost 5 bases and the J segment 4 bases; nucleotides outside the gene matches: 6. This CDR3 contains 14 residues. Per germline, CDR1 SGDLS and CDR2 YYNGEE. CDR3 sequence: CASSAGTAYNEQFF. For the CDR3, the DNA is TGTGCCAGCAGTGCCGGGACAGCTTACAATGAGCAGTTCTTC.

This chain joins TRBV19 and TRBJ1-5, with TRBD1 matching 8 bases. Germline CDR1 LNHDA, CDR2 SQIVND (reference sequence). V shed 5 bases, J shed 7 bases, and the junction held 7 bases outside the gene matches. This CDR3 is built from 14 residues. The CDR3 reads CASSSGQGEQPQHF. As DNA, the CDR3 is TGTGCCAGTAGTTCTGGACAGGGTGAACAGCCCCAGCATTTT.

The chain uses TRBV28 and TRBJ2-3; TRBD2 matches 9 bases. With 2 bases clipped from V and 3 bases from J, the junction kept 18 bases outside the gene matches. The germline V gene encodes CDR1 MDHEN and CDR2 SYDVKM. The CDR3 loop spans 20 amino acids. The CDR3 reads CASSLAGGTPQGFLTDTQYF. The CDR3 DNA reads TGTGCCAGCAGTTTAGCGGGGGGGACACCTCAAGGGTTTCTGACAGATACGCAGTATTTT.

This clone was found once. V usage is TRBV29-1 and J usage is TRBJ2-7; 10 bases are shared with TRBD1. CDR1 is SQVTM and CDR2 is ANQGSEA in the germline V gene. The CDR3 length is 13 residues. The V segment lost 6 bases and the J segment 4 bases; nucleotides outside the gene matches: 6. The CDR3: CSVGQGERYEQYF. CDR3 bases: TGCAGCGTCGGACAGGGGGAGAGGTACGAGCAGTACTTC.

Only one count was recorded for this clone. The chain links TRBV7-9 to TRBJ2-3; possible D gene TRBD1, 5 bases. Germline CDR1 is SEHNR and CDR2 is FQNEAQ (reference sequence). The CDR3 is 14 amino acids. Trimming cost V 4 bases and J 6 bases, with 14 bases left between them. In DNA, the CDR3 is TGTGCCAGCAGCTCACAGGATCTCTTGGATACGCAGTATTTT. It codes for CASSSQDLLDTQYF.

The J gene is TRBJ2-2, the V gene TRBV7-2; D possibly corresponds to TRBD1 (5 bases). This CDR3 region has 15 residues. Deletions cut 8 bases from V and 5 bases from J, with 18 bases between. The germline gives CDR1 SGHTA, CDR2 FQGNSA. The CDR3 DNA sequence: TGTGCCAGCCCCCCAAGCAGGGTGGATACCGGGGAGCTGTTTTTT. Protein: CASPPSRVDTGELFF.

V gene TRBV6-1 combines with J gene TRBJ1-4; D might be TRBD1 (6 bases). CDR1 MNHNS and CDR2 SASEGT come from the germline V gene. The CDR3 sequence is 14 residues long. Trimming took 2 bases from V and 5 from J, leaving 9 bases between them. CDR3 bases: TGTGCCAGCAGTGAAACAGGGATGAATGAAAAACTGTTTTTT. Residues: CASSETGMNEKLFF.

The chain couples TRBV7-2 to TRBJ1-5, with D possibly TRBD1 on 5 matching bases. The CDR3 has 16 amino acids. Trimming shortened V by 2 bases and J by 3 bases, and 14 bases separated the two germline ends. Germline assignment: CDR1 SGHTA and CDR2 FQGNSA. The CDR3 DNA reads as TGTGCCAGCAGCTTAATGGGGGGTTGGTCCAATCAGCCCCAGCATTTT. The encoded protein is CASSLMGGWSNQPQHF.

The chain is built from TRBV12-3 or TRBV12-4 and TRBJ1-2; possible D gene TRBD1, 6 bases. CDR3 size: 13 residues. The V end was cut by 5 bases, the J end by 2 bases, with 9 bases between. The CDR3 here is CASSQDRNYGYTF. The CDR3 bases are TGTGCCAGCAGTCAGGACAGAAACTATGGCTACACCTTC.

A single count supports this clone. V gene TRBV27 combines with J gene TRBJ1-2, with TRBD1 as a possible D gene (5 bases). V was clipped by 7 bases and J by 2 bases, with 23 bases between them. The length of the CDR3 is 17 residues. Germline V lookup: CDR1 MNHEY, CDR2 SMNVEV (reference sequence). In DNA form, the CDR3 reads TGTGCCAGCACCCGCGTTTCTCGAGTGCGGGGGAACTATGGCTACACCTTC. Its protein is CASTRVSRVRGNYGYTF.

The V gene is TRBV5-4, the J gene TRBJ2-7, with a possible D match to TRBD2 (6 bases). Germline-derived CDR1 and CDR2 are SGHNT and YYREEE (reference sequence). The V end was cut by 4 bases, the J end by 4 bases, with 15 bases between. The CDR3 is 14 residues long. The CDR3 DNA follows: TGTGCCAGCAGCGCGACGGGACTCGGATACGAGCAGTACTTC. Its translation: CASSATGLGYEQYF.

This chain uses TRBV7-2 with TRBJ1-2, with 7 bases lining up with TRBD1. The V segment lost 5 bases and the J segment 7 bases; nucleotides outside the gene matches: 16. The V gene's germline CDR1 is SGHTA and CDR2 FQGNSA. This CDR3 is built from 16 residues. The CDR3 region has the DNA TGTGCCAGCAGCCCACCTGGACAGGTCTCTGGTGGTGGCTACACCTTC. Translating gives CASSPPGQVSGGGYTF.

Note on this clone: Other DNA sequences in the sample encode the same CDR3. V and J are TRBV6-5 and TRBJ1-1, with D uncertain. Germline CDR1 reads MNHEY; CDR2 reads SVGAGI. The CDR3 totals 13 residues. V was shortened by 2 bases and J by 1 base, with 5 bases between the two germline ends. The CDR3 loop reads CASSYRQNTEAFF. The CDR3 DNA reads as TGTGCCAGCAGTTACAGACAGAACACTGAAGCTTTCTTT.

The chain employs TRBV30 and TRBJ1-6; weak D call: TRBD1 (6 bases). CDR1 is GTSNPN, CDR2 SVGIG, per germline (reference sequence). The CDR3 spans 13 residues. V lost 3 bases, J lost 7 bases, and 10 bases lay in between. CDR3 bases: TGTGCCTGGAGCGACAGGACGAATTCACCCCTCCACTTT. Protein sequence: CAWSDRTNSPLHF.

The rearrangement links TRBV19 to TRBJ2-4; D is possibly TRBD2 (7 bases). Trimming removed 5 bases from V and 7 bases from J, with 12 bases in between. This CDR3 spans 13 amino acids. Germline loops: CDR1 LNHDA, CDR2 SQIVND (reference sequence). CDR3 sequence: CASSHREGNIQYF. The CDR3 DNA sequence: TGTGCCAGTAGTCACAGGGAGGGGAACATTCAGTACTTC.

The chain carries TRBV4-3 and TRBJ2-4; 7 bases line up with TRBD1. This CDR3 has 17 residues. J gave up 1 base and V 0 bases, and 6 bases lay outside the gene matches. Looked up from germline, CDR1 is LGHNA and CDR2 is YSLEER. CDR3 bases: TGCGCCAGCAGCCAAGAAGGAACAGGGGTTGCCAAAAACATTCAGTACTTC. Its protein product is CASSQEGTGVAKNIQYF.

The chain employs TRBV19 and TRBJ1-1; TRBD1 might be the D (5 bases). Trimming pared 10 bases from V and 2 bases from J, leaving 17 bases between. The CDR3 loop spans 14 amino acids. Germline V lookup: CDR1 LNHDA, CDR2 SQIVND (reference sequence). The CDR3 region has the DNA TGTGCCACCTCTTTCAGGGAGGGAAACACTGAAGCTTTCTTT. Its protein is CATSFREGNTEAFF.

CDR3 sequence (DNA): TGTGCCACCAGCAGAACAGGGGCCTATGGCTACACCTTC. Protein sequence: CATSRTGAYGYTF. This rearrangement joins TRBV15 to TRBJ1-2, with 7 positions matching TRBD1. The germline gives CDR1 LNHNV, CDR2 YYDKDF (reference sequence). This CDR3 has 13 amino acids. J was trimmed by 4 bases and V by 2 bases; bases with no gene match: 1.

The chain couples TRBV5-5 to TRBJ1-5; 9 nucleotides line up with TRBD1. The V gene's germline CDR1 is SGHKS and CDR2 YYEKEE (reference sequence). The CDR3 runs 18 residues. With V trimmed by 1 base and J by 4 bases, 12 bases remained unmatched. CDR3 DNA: TGTGCCAGCAGCTTGAATCACCCGGGACAGGGTCGTAATCAGCCCCAGCATTTT. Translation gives CASSLNHPGQGRNQPQHF. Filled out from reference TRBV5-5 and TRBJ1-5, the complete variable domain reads DAGVTQSPTHLIKTRGQQVTLRCSPISGHKSVSWYQQVLGQGPQFIFQYYEKEERGRGNFPDRFSARQFPNYSSELNVNALLLGDSALYLCASSLNHPGQGRNQPQHFGDGTRLSIL.

The CDR3 protein is CASSLTGKDYEQYF. CDR3 coding DNA: TGTGCCAGCAGCCTGACAGGGAAGGACTACGAGCAGTACTTC. The V call is TRBV9, the J call TRBJ2-7; TRBD1 matches at 7 bases. CDR3 size: 14 residues. The V segment lost 4 bases and the J segment 3 bases; nucleotides outside the gene matches: 7. Per the germline V gene, CDR1 is SGDLS and CDR2 is YYNGEE.

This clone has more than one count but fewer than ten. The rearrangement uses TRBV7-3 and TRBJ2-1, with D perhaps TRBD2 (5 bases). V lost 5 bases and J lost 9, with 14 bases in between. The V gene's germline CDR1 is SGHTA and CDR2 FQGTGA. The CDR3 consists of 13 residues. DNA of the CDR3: TGTGCCAGCAGCCGCGGGCTTTTGGGTGAGCAGTTCTTC. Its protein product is CASSRGLLGEQFF.

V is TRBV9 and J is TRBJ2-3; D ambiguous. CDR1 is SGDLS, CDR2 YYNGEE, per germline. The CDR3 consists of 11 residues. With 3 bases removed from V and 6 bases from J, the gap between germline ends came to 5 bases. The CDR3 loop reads CASSALDTQYF. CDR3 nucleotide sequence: TGTGCCAGCAGCGCACTCGATACGCAGTATTTT.

The CDR3 is CASSINSGSVKEQYF. The CDR3 bases are TGTGCCAGTAGTATTAACAGCGGGTCCGTGAAAGAGCAGTACTTC. The chain couples TRBV19 to TRBJ2-7; maybe TRBD2 (6 bases). The CDR3 spans 15 residues. V shed 3 bases and J shed 7 bases, with 19 bases lying between them. Per the germline V gene, CDR1 is LNHDA and CDR2 is SQIVND (reference sequence).

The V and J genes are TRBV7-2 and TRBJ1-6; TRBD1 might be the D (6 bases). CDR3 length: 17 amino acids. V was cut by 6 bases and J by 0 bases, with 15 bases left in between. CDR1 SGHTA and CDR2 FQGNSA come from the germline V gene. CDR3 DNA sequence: TGTGCCAGCAGGGATTACAGGGAGAGCTCCTATAATTCACCCCTCCACTTT. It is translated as CASRDYRESSYNSPLHF.